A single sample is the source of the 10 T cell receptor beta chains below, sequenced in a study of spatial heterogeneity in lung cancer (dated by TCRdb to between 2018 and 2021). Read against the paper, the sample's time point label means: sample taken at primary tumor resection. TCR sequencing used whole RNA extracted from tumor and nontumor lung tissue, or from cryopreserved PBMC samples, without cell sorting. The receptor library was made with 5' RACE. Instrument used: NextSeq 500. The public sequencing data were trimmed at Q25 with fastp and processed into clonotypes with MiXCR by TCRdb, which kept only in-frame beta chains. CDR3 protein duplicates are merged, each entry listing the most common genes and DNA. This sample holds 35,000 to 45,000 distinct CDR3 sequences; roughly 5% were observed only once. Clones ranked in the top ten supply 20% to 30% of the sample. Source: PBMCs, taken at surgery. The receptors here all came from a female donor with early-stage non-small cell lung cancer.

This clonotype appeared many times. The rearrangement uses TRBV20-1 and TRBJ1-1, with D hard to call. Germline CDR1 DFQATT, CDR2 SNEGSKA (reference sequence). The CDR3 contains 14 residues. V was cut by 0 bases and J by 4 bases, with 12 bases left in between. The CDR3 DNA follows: TGCAGTGCTAGAGATGCCGGGCGCTCCACTGAAGCTTTCTTT. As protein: CSARDAGRSTEAFF.

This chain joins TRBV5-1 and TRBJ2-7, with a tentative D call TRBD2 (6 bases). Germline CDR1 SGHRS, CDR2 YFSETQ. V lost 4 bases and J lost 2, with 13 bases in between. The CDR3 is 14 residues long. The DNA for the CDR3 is TGCGCCAGCAGCAAATCTCCGGGAGCCTACGAGCAGTACTTC. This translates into CASSKSPGAYEQYF.

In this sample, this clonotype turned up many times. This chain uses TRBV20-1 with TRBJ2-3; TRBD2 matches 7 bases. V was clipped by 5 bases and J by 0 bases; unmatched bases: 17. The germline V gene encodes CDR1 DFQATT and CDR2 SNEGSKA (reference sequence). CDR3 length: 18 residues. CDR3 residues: CSAPLAAGTAWSTDTQYF. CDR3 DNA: TGCAGTGCTCCCCTAGCGGCAGGGACGGCCTGGAGCACAGATACGCAGTATTTT.

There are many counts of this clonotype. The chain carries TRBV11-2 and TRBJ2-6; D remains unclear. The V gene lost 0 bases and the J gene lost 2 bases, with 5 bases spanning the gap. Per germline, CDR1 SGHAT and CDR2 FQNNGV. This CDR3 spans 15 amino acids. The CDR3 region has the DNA TGTGCCAGCAGCTTAGACGCTCCTGGGGCCAACGTCCTGACTTTC. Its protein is CASSLDAPGANVLTF.

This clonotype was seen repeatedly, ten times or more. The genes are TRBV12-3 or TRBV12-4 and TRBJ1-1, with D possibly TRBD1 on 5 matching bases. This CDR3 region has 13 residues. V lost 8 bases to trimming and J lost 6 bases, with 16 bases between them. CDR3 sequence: CASSVEPGAEAFF. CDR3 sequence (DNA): TGTGCCAGCTCCGTCGAGCCGGGGGCTGAAGCTTTCTTT.

The DNA for the CDR3 is TGTGCCAGCAGTTTTACCCAGGCCTACACTGAAGCTTTCTTT. It encodes CASSFTQAYTEAFF. The chain has TRBV12-3 or TRBV12-4 and TRBJ1-1; D is ambiguous. V lost 3 bases, J lost 3 bases, and 11 bases lay in between. This CDR3 is built from 14 residues.

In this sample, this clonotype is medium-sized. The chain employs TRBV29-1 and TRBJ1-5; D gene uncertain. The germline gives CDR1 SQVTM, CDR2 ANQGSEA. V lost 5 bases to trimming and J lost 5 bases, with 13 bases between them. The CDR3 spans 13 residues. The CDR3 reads CSVPHAGYQPQHF. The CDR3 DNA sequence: TGCAGCGTTCCTCATGCAGGATATCAGCCCCAGCATTTT.

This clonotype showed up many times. Written as DNA, the CDR3 is TGCGCCAGCAGCCCTTCCGGGACCTTGGGCGAGCAGTACTTC. Residues: CASSPSGTLGEQYF. This rearrangement joins TRBV5-1 to TRBJ2-7; D may be TRBD1 or TRBD2 (5 bases each). Germline values: CDR1 SGHRS, CDR2 YFSETQ. The CDR3 is made up of 14 amino acids. V was trimmed by 4 bases and J by 6 bases, leaving 17 bases between them. The whole variable domain, filled in from reference TRBV5-1 and TRBJ2-7, reads KAGVTQTPRYLIKTRGQQVTLSCSPISGHRSVSWYQQTPGQGLQFLFEYFSETQRNKGNFPGRFSGRQFSNSRSEMNVSTLELGDSALYLCASSPSGTLGEQYFGPGTRLTVT.

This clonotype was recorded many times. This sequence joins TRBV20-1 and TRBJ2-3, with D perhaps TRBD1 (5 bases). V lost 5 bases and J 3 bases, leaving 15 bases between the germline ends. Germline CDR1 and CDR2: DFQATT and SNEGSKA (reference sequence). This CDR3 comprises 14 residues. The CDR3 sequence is CSARLDIRTDTQYF. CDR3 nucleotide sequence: TGCAGTGCTCGATTGGACATAAGGACAGATACGCAGTATTTT.

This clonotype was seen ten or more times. The CDR3 nucleotides read TGTGCCAGCAGGACTGGAAACACCGGGGAGCTGTTTTTT. Protein: CASRTGNTGELFF. This sequence joins TRBV2 and TRBJ2-2; D remains ambiguous. The length of the CDR3 is 13 residues. The germline CDR1 and CDR2 sequences are SNHLY and FYNNEI. The V end was cut by 6 bases, the J end by 2 bases, with 7 bases between.